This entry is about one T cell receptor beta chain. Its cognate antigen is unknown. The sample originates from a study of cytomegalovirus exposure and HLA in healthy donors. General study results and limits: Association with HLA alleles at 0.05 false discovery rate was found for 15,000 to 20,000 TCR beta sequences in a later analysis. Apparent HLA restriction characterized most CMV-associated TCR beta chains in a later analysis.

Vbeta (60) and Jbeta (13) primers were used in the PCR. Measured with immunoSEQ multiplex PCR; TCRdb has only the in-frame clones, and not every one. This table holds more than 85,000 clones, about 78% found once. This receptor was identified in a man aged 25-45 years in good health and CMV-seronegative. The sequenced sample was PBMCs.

The CDR3: CASSLDYGSYGYTF. CDR3 nucleotide sequence: TGTGCCAGCAGCTTAGACTACGGATCCTATGGCTACACCTTC. The gene calls are TRBV7-2 and TRBJ1-2; D is unclear. Germline V gives CDR1 SGHTA, CDR2 FQGNSA. Deletions cut 1 base from V and 4 bases from J, with 10 bases between. CDR3 length: 14 amino acids.